Reported below is one T cell receptor (beta chain). It lacks a known antigen. No base-level quality is on record; no much larger clone is a single base apart. This entry is derived from a study of T cell responses to AZD1222 COVID-19 vaccine listed by TCRdb under 2021. In terms of the full investigation: TCR sequencing was performed for more than 230 trial participants, of whom about 200 were given two doses of AZD1222 and about 25 were given two doses of MenACWY control vaccine. Trial participants were enrolled into age subgroups of 18-55, 56-69 and 70-plus years, which contained 148, 28 and 57 TCR-sequenced participants, respectively.

The CDR3 regions of human TCRbeta chains were analyzed by immunosequencing. Processing in the source paper ran as follows. TCRs in the repertoires were matched against a reference library of SARS-CoV-2-specific TCRs that had been generated with the MIRA antigen-specificity platform. Breadth meant the fraction of unique TCRs that were SARS-CoV-2-associated, whereas depth meant the fraction of total T cells that were SARS-CoV-2-associated. Using the MIRA data, each spike-specific TCR was assigned both to the spike region to which the TCR was reactive and to a CD4 or CD8 class. Log10-transformed breadth and depth values were compared by one-way ANOVA with Sidak's multiple comparisons tests. Entries here come from immuneACCESS through TCRdb and include only in-frame sequences with V and J called. Some clones fail to appear in such tables; in the studies checked, an unresolved V gene covers under half of the shortfall, and the cause of the remainder is unknown. V and J calls and clone size are copied from that table; D and trimming were computed from the DNA. This sample gives approximately 150,000 clones in total; roughly nine tenths of them show up just once. Clones ranked in the top ten supply about 7.5% of the sample.

Reading the germline V gene gives CDR1 SGHRS and CDR2 YFSETQ. Including cysteine and phenylalanine, the CDR3 has 15 amino acids. This entry keeps only the CDR3 DNA: 45 bases, framed from base 1. Compared with germline, V lacks 4 bases and J lacks 9 bases; bases without a gene match: 9. Sample time point, as interpreted from the label and publication: about 28 days (+/-7) after the second vaccine dose. The treatment or condition label, read with the paper, signifies: meningococcal conjugate vaccine given as trial control. Vaccinee samples were obtained from the UK trials COV001 and COV002, which included a single-blind randomized controlled phase 2/3 trial of AZD1222 (ChAdOx1 nCoV-19) in healthy adults. For TCRbeta chain sequencing, PBMC samples from trial participants were taken at day 0 and at day 28 after the second dose. Study-level results and caveats: Most participants were white British and females outnumbered males, and the authors suggested that clonal diversity may have been underestimated. Conclusions about previously exposed vaccinees are limited, since just six AZD1222 recipients were seropositive for SARS-CoV-2 at baseline. The 56-69-year group was small, and its depth increase did not reach significance, likely because of low power. Reportedly, close to half of the unique spike-specific TCRs recognized epitopes lying outside the regions that are mutated in the B.1.351 and B.1.1.7 variants. The whole spike protein was spanned by vaccine-associated CD4 TCRs, and dominant responses were seen in regions 160-218 and 743-854. Because no day 14 peak-response samples were available, repertoires were characterized only after the peak T cell response. After two AZD1222 doses, both the breadth and the depth of spike-specific TCRs were significantly higher than at day 0 and than in MenACWY recipients.

This receptor was identified in an adult who received the MenACWY meningococcal vaccine as a control. The sequence is built from TRBV5-1 and TRBJ1-5, with 11 middle bases fitting TRBD1. The input for sequencing was peripheral blood, taken 28 days after the second dose of the MenACWY control vaccine. Here the CDR3 is given as CASSPGQGEKGPQHF. The DNA reads as follows: TGCGCCAGCAGCCCGGGACAGGGGGAAAAGGGGCCCCAGCATTTT.